Below, 3 T cell receptor beta chains from the same sample are listed, as sequenced in a study of CD8+CD57+ T cells in acquired aplastic anemia. Genomic DNA was employed as the template in profiling TCR beta VDJ and CDR3. TCRdb reanalysed the reads using MiXCR and keeps one entry per CDR3 protein. The sample lists about 220,000 distinct CDR3 sequences; approximately 35% were seen once. Sequencing used sorted CD4+, CD8+, or CD8+CD57+ T cells (not recorded which) from PBMCs. The receptors shown here come from a human donor in good health, serving as a control.

This clonotype appeared a few times. The chain recombines TRBV5-1 with TRBJ1-1, with unresolved D. V was trimmed by 2 bases and J by 2 bases, leaving 10 bases between them. The CDR3 totals 14 residues. From germline, CDR1 is SGHRS and CDR2 YFSETQ. The CDR3 loop is CASSFGPTNTEAFF. The CDR3 bases are TGCGCCAGCAGCTTTGGGCCGACCAACACTGAAGCTTTCTTT.

The chain recombines TRBV2 with TRBJ2-3; possibly TRBD1 for D (6 bases). The germline V and J ends were trimmed by 7 bases and 8 bases, with 19 bases remaining between them. This CDR3 has 14 amino acids. Germline lookup yields CDR1 SNHLY and CDR2 FYNNEI. The CDR3 DNA reads as TGTGCCAGCACAGGGGTGGTGGTTATAGGTACGCAGTATTTT. This translates into CASTGVVVIGTQYF.

This clonotype has ten or more counts. The CDR3 DNA is TGTGCCAGCAGGACAGGGGTTGCTCAGCCCCAGCATTTT. Amino acids: CASRTGVAQPQHF. V is TRBV12-3 or TRBV12-4 and J is TRBJ1-5, with 8 bases matching TRBD1. This CDR3 is 13 amino acids long. V lost 6 bases to trimming and J lost 6 bases; unmatched junction nucleotides: 4.